This T cell receptor (beta chain) was documented in a study of post-analysis software for immune sequencing data (dated by TCRdb to between 2014 and 2017). A note on the overall study: Disease courses on record covered relapsing-remitting, secondary progressive and progressive-relapsing multiple sclerosis, though some patients had no subtype annotation. The patient repertoires were compared against approximately ten previously published healthy control repertoires obtained from donors aged 6 to 25 years. A subset of samples was prepared in parallel using single-end sample barcoding, then pooled and co-amplified after Illumina adapter ligation.

To demonstrate the VDJtools post-analysis software, the study profiled TCR beta repertoires from the peripheral blood of some 13 young patients with multiple sclerosis. Multiple sclerosis patients were children and adolescents aged roughly 6 to 17 years. Libraries were constructed by PCR. The run used an Illumina HiSeq 2500. Unique molecular identifiers were incorporated into TCR beta cDNA libraries to reduce PCR and sequencing biases. Per 1 to 10 million input T cells, approximately 500,000 cDNA molecules were obtained, such that each molecule approximated one T cell. The same protocol used for the earlier healthy control dataset was applied to prepare and sequence the patient libraries. Within a given batch, samples were prepared together, multiplexed and sequenced on the same HiSeq lane. Concerning the study's data processing: Raw barcoded reads were processed with MIGEC, discarding single-read molecular identifier groups before consensus assembly and CDR3 extraction. Clonotype tables were post-analysed with VDJtools, and diversity was normalized by down-sampling all datasets to the smallest sample size. To correct batch-related cross-sample contamination, repertoire overlap clustering matched CDR3 amino acid sequences but not nucleotide sequences. TCRdb trimmed the raw reads at Q25, called clones with MiXCR and kept productive beta chains. Rows with one shared CDR3 protein collapse into an entry with the most common genes and DNA. These V and J calls originate from TCRdb's pipeline instead of the authors' own analysis. The sample has fewer than 900,000 distinct CDR3 sequences on record, 46% of them singletons. In total, the top ten clones hold 4.9% of the sample.

As concerns this clonotype: Its recognized antigen is unknown. Base qualities were left out, and no much larger clone turns up one base away.

Findings and caveats that apply to the study as a whole: Significantly higher frequencies in patients than in controls were found for a few TRBV segments, including TRBV5-6, TRBV5-1 and TRBV20-1. The multiple sclerosis patient group was slightly younger than the control group. Compared with controls, multiple sclerosis patients had significantly lower normalized Chao1 diversity, a finding suggesting substantial peripheral T-cell clonal expansion. When samples were clustered directly using the F measure, samples prepared in the same batch co-clustered strongly, which prompted a batch-effect correction.

The germline V gene sets CDR1 to SGDLS and CDR2 to YYNGEE. A distance of 12 bases separates the germline ends of V and J, which lose 4 bases and 4 bases respectively. Spanning cysteine to phenylalanine, the CDR3 consists of 15 amino acids. The sequence is cut down to CDR3 DNA, 45 bases in frame from base 1. The clonotype was recovered from a girl aged 5-17 years with multiple sclerosis. The sequencing input was blood. The chain uses TRBV9 and TRBJ2-6; the D gene is unclear. In nucleotide form, the sequence is TGTGCCAGCAGCCCTGAGGATTCCGGGGCCAACGTCCTGACTTTC. It specifies CASSPEDSGANVLTF.